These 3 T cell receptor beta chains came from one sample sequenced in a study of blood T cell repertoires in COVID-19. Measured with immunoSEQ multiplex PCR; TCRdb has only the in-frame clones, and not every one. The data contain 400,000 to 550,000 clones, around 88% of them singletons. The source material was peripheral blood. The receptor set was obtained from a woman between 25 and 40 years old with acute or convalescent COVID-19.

The CDR3 coding sequence is TGTGCCAGCAGCCCTCGGGACAGGGACTCTGGAAACACCATATATTTT. It encodes CASSPRDRDSGNTIYF. V gene TRBV9 combines with J gene TRBJ1-3, with 9 bases that match TRBD1. The J segment lost 0 bases and the V segment lost 4 bases, leaving 5 bases of the junction unmatched. CDR1 and CDR2 (germline): SGDLS, YYNGEE. This CDR3 has 16 residues.

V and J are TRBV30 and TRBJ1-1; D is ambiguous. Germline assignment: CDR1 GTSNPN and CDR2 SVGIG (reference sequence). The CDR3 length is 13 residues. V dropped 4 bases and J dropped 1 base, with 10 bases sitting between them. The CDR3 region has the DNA TGTGCCTGGACCCAACACAAGAACACTGAAGCTTTCTTT. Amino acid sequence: CAWTQHKNTEAFF.

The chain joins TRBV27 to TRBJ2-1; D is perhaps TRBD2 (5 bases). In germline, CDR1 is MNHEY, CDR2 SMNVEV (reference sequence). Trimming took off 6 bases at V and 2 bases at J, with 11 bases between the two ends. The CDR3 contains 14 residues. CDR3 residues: CASSGLTPYNEQFF. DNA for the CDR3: TGTGCCAGCAGCGGACTGACTCCCTACAATGAGCAGTTCTTC.